The 14 T cell receptor beta chains below come from one sample, sequenced in a study of blood T cells in healthy people across ages. A second PCR, run for about 7 to 11 cycles, used a sample-barcoded 5' primer plus a J-beta primer mix. TCRdb ran MiXCR on the 5' RACE reads and lists one entry per CDR3 protein. The data contain 550,000 to 600,000 distinct CDR3 sequences, roughly 43% of them singletons. Sample: blood. All receptors come from a man aged 80 or over in good health.

J is TRBJ2-2 and V is TRBV6-5; weak D call: TRBD2 (5 bases). Germline V lookup: CDR1 MNHEY, CDR2 SVGAGI. CDR3 length equals 15 residues. Trimming removed 3 bases from V and 5 bases from J, with 13 bases in between. This CDR3 reads CASSYGPGGTGELFF. Written as DNA, the CDR3 is TGTGCCAGCAGTTATGGTCCCGGAGGTACCGGGGAGCTGTTTTTT.

The chain recombines TRBV27 with TRBJ2-4; 9 bases align to TRBD2. The J call may be incorrect, as the DNA end agrees better with TRBJ2-5. The CDR3 is 19 residues long. Germline assignment: CDR1 MNHEY and CDR2 SMNVEV (reference sequence). The CDR3 is CASSLYVVAGATYQETQYF. The DNA of the CDR3 is TGTGCCAGCAGTTTATATGTGGTAGCGGGGGCGACGTACCAAGAGACCCAGTACTTC.

V is TRBV9 and J is TRBJ1-1; tentatively, D is TRBD1 (6 bases). The CDR3 spans 15 residues. CDR1 SGDLS and CDR2 YYNGEE come from the germline V gene. V was cut by 4 bases and J by 3 bases, with 16 bases left in between. CDR3 coding DNA: TGTGCCAGCAGCAGAGACAACAGGGAAGACACTGAAGCTTTCTTT. As protein: CASSRDNREDTEAFF.

This clonotype was counted between two and nine times. The rearrangement links TRBV20-1 to TRBJ2-5; possible D gene TRBD2, 5 bases. This CDR3 has 11 amino acids. Germline CDR1 is DFQATT and CDR2 is SNEGSKA (reference sequence). Trimming stripped 6 bases from V and 9 bases from J, with 14 bases between. The DNA for the CDR3 is TGCAGTGCCGATACTAGATCGGCCCAGTACTTC. Translating gives CSADTRSAQYF.

Only one count was recorded for this clonotype. The germline gene is not matched at one end of the junction; a read error may be the cause. V gene TRBV6-2 or TRBV6-3 combines with J gene TRBJ2-3; tentative D call: TRBD2 (5 bases). Germline CDR1 MNHEY, CDR2 SVGEGT. This CDR3 has 12 amino acids. CDR3 bases: TGTGTCAGCAGTTACCGGGGAGATACGCAGTATTTT. Translating gives CVSSYRGDTQYF.

This clonotype was counted only a few times. This chain links TRBV7-2 with TRBJ2-1, with D maybe TRBD1 (6 bases). Deletions cut 4 bases from V and 4 bases from J, with 17 bases between. The CDR3 is 16 amino acids. CDR1 and CDR2 (germline): SGHTA, FQGNSA. The CDR3 DNA reads as TGTGCCAGCAGCTCCATGCCGACAGGTTCTTACAATGAGCAGTTCTTC. Translating gives CASSSMPTGSYNEQFF.

The CDR3 is CATSRTGSYEQYF. The DNA of the CDR3 is TGTGCCACCAGCCGGACAGGTTCCTACGAGCAGTACTTC. The rearrangement links TRBV24-1 to TRBJ2-7; TRBD1 aligns across 7 bases. CDR3 length: 13 amino acids. Trimming took 7 bases from V and 1 from J; bases not matched to a gene: 3. Germline CDR1 and CDR2: KGHDR and SFDVKD.

This clonotype was detected ten times or more. The chain is built from TRBV6-6 and TRBJ2-7; 9 positions match TRBD2. CDR1 is MNHNY, CDR2 SVGAGI, per germline (reference sequence). This CDR3 has 14 amino acids. The CDR3 reads CATSGGMGLYEQYF. DNA of the CDR3: TGTGCTACCAGCGGGGGGATGGGGCTTTACGAGCAGTACTTC.

The V call is TRBV6-2 or TRBV6-3, the J call TRBJ2-5, with TRBD1 matching over 12 bases. The assigned J gene may be wrong: the sequence end matches TRBJ2-7 better. Germline lookup yields CDR1 MNHEY and CDR2 SVGEGT. CDR3 length equals 16 residues. CDR3 sequence: CASSDAGTGGYDEQYF. The CDR3 coding sequence is TGTGCCAGCAGTGACGCCGGGACAGGGGGCTATGACGAGCAGTACTTC.

The chain recombines TRBV7-8 with TRBJ1-2; D remains unclear. Germline V gene sequence: CDR1 SGHVS, CDR2 FQNEAQ. This CDR3 is 14 amino acids long. Trimming left V 1 base short and J 3 bases short, with 9 bases between. The CDR3 sequence is CASSLEGRHYGYTF. Here the CDR3 DNA reads TGTGCCAGCAGCTTAGAGGGCAGGCACTATGGCTACACCTTC.

The rearrangement uses TRBV5-1 and TRBJ2-3; D is perhaps TRBD2 (6 bases). V lost 4 bases to trimming and J lost 4 bases, with 19 bases between them. The CDR3 runs 16 residues. In germline, CDR1 is SGHRS, CDR2 YFSETQ. CDR3 in amino acids: CASSLGRTSSADTQYF. The CDR3 nucleotides read TGCGCCAGCAGCCTAGGACGGACTTCTAGCGCAGATACGCAGTATTTT.

This clonotype has just a few counts. The chain uses TRBV29-1 and TRBJ2-1, with TRBD2 matching over 11 bases. V lost 4 bases, J lost 9 bases, and 8 bases stayed unmatched. CDR3 size: 14 residues. Germline V lookup: CDR1 SQVTM, CDR2 ANQGSEA. The CDR3 nucleotides are TGCAGCGTTGCGACTCCGGGACTAGCGGCTGAGCAGTTCTTC. This codes for CSVATPGLAAEQFF.

The chain combines TRBV13 with TRBJ2-7, with 11 bases matching TRBD2. The CDR3 has 17 residues. Trimming cost V 4 bases and J 6 bases; bases outside gene matches: 14. CDR1 PRHDT and CDR2 FYEKMQ come from the germline V gene (reference sequence). The CDR3 bases are TGTGCCAGCAGCTGGTATATGGGCCGGCTAGCGGGAGGCGAGCAGTACTTC. The encoded protein is CASSWYMGRLAGGEQYF.

The J gene is TRBJ1-2, the V gene TRBV12-3 or TRBV12-4; 7 bases agree with TRBD1. V was pared by 2 bases and J by 7 bases, with 7 bases of the junction left unmatched. The CDR3 has 14 residues. The DNA of the CDR3 is TGTGCCAGCAGTTTAATCCCGGACAGGACTGGCTACACCTTC. Its translation: CASSLIPDRTGYTF.